This T cell receptor beta chain stems from a study of patients and donors after allogeneic stem cell transplantation. CDR3 length: 14 amino acids. Germline loops: CDR1 SQVTM, CDR2 ANQGSEA. The V end was cut by 4 bases, the J end by 8 bases, with 17 bases between. MiXCR, applied by TCRdb to the RT-PCR reads, yields one record per CDR3 protein. The sample lists around 160,000 distinct CDR3 sequences; 25% to 35% were seen once. Only a few counts were recorded for this clonotype. This sequence originates from a human donor who was either an allogeneic HSCT recipient or a stem cell or donor lymphocyte infusion donor (not recorded which). It is not recorded whose cells these are; they may come from a transplant donor. This chain joins TRBV29-1 and TRBJ2-2; D gene ambiguous. Sequenced sample: blood, either unsorted or a sorted T cell fraction (not recorded which). The CDR3 nucleotides are TGCAGCGTTGCTGAGCCAGTGGAGAGGGGGGAGCTGTTTTTT. Amino acid sequence: CSVAEPVERGELFF.